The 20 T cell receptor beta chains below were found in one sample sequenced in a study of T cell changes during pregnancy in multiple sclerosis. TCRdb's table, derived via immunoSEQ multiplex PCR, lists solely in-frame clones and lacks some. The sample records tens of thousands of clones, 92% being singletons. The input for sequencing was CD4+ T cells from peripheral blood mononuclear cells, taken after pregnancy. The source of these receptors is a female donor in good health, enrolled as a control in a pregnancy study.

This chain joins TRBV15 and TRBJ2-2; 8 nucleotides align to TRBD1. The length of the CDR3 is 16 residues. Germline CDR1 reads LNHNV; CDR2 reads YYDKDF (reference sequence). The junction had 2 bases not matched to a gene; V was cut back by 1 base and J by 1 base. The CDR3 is CATSRVGTGNTGELFF. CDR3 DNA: TGTGCCACCAGCAGAGTTGGGACAGGGAACACCGGGGAGCTGTTTTTT.

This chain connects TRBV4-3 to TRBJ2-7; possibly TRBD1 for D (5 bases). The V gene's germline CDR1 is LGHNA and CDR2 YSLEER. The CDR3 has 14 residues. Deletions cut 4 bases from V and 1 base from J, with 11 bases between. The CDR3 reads CASSRMTDSYEQYF. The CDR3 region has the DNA TGCGCCAGCAGCCGCATGACAGATTCCTACGAGCAGTACTTC.

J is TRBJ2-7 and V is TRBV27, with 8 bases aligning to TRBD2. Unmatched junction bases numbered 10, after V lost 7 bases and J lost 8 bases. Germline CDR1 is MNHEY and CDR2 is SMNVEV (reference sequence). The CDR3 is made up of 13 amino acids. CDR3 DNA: TGTGCCAGCACCGATAGCGGGGAATTTAAGCAGTACTTC. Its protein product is CASTDSGEFKQYF.

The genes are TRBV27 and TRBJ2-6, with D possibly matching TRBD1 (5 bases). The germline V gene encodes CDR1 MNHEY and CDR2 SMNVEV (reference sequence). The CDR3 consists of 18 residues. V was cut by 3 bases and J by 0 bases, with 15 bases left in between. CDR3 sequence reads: CASSFFGQGASGANVLTF. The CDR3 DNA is TGTGCCAGCAGTTTTTTCGGACAAGGGGCCTCTGGGGCCAACGTCCTGACTTTC.

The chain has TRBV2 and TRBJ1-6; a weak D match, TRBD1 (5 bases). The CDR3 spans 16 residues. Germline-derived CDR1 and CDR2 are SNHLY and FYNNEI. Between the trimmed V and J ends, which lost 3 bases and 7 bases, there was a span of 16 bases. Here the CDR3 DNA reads TGTGCCAGCAGTGACCAGGGAGGAGGGAGGAATTCACCCCTCCACTTT. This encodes CASSDQGGGRNSPLHF.

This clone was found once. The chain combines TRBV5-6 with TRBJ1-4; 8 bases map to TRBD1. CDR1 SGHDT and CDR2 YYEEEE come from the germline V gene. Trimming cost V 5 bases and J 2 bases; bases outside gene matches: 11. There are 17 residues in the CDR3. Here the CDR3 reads CASSFDRGFRTNEKLFF. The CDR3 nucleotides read TGTGCCAGCAGTTTTGACAGGGGATTTCGGACTAATGAAAAACTGTTTTTT.

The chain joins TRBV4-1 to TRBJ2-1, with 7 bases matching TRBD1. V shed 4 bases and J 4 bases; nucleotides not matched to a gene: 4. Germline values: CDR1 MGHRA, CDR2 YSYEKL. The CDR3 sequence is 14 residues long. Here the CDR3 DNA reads TGCGCCAGCAGCCCAAAGACAGGGTACAATGAGCAGTTCTTC. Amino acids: CASSPKTGYNEQFF.

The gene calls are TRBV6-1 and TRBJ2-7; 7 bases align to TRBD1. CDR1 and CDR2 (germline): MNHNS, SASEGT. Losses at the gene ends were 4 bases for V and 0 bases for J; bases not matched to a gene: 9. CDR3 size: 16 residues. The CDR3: CASSVTGTDISYEQYF. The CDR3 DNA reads TGTGCCAGCAGTGTGACCGGGACAGACATCTCCTACGAGCAGTACTTC.

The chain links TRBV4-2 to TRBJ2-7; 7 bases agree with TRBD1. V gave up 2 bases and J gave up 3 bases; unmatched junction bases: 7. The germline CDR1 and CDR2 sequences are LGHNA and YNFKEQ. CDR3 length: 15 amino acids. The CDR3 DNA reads TGTGCCAGCAGCCAAACGACAGGGTTTAACTACGAGCAGTACTTC. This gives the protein CASSQTTGFNYEQYF.

Here the CDR3 DNA reads TGCAGCGTTTCGACTAACACAGATACGCAGTATTTT. The encoded protein is CSVSTNTDTQYF. The chain has TRBV29-1 and TRBJ2-3; a weak D match, TRBD2 (5 bases). Germline V gene lookup returns CDR1 SQVTM and CDR2 ANQGSEA. This CDR3 is 12 amino acids long. V lost 5 bases and J lost 2, with 8 bases in between.

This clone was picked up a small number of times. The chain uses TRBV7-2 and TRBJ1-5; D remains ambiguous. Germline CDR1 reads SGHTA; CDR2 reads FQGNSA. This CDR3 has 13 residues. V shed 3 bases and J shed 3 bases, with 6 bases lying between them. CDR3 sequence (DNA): TGTGCCAGCAGCTTCAGACTCAATCAGCCCCAGCATTTT. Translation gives CASSFRLNQPQHF. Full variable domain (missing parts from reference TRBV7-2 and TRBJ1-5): GAGVSQSPSNKVTEKGKDVELRCDPISGHTALYWYRQSLGQGLEFLIYFQGNSAPDKSGLPSDRFSAERTGGSVSTLTIQRTQQEDSAVYLCASSFRLNQPQHFGDGTRLSIL.

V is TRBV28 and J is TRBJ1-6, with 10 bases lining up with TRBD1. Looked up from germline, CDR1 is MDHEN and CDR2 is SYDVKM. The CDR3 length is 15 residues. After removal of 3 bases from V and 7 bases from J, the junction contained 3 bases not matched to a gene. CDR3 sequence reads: CASSFPGQGNSPLHF. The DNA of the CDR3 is TGTGCCAGCAGTTTCCCGGGACAGGGGAATTCACCCCTCCACTTT.

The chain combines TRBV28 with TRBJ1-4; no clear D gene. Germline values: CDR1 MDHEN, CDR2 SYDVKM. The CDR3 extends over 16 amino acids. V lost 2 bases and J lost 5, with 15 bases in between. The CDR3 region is CASSLRVAGHNEKLFF. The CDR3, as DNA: TGTGCCAGCAGTTTAAGAGTGGCAGGCCACAATGAAAAACTGTTTTTT.

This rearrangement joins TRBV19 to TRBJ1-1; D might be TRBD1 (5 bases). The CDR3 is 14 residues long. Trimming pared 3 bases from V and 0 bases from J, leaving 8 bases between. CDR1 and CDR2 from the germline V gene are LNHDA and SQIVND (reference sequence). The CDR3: CASSIQTVNTEAFF. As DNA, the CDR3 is TGTGCCAGTAGTATCCAGACAGTGAACACTGAAGCTTTCTTT.

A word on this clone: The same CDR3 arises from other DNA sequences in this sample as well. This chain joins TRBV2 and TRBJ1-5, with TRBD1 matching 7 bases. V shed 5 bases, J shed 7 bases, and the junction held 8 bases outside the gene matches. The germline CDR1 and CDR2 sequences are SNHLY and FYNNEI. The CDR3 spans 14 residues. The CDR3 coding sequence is TGTGCCAGCAGTCGCGACAGGGTCGGGCAGCCCCAGCATTTT. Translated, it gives CASSRDRVGQPQHF.

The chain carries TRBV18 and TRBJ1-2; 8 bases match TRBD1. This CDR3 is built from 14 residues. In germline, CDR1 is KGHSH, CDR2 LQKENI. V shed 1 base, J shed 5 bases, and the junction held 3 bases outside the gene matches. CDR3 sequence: CASSPRTGSYGYTF. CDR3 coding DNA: TGTGCCAGCTCACCACGGACAGGGAGTTATGGCTACACCTTC.

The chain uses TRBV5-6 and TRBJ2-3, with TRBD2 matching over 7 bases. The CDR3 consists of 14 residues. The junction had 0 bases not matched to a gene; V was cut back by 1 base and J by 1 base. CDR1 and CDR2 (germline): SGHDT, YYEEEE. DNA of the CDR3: TGTGCCAGCAGCTTGCGGGGGGGCACAGATACGCAGTATTTT. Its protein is CASSLRGGTDTQYF.

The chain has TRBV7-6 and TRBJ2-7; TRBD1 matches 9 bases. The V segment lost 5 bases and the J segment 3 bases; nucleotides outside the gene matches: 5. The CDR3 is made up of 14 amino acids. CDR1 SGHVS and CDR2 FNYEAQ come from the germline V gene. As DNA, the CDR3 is TGTGCCAGCAGCCCTGGGACAGGGAGCTACGAGCAGTACTTC. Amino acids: CASSPGTGSYEQYF.

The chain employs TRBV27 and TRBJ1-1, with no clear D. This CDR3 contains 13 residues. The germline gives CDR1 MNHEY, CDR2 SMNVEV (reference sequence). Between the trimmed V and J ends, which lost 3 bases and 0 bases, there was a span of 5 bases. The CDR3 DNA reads TGTGCCAGCAGTTTCGAGATGAACACTGAAGCTTTCTTT. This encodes CASSFEMNTEAFF.

CDR3 coding DNA: TGTGCCAGCAGTACGGGACAGGGGGCCTACGAGCAGTACTTC. Its protein product is CASSTGQGAYEQYF. The chain links TRBV28 to TRBJ2-7; 11 nucleotides match TRBD1. The J segment lost 2 bases and the V segment lost 5 bases, leaving 2 bases of the junction unmatched. The CDR3 covers 14 residues. Germline V lookup: CDR1 MDHEN, CDR2 SYDVKM.